This entry concerns a single T cell receptor beta chain. What it binds is not known. CDR1 is LNHDA, CDR2 SQIVND, per germline (reference sequence). The CDR3 sequence is 16 residues long. The J segment lost 1 base and the V segment lost 4 bases, leaving 3 bases of the junction unmatched. These data belong to a study of beta chain features in type 1 diabetes. Findings and limits, study-wide: When VDJ junctions were examined, type 1 diabetes patients showed fewer insertions and more deletions.

What was sequenced were expressed TCRB transcripts, since all of the isolated RNA had been reverse transcribed. Assay used: immunoSEQ multiplex PCR; TCRdb lists only in-frame clones, some missing. This sample has approximately 140,000 clones, with around 51% found just once. This sequence originates from a man aged 18-30 years in good health. This sequence joins TRBV19 and TRBJ2-6; TRBD1 aligns across 8 bases. Sequencing used Tregs from blood. The CDR3 DNA follows: TGTGCCAGTAGTAGGACAGGGAGGTCTGGGGCCAACGTCCTGACTTTC. Translated, it gives CASSRTGRSGANVLTF.